The text below deals with one T cell receptor beta chain. Data came from immunoSEQ multiplex PCR; TCRdb stores just in-frame clones and leaves some out. The table has hundreds of thousands of clones, roughly 90% seen once; the top ten hold around 4%. This CDR3 has 13 amino acids. V was shortened by 2 bases and J by 6 bases, with 10 bases between the two germline ends. The germline gives CDR1 SGHNT, CDR2 YYREEE (reference sequence). These data come from a study of blood T cell repertoires in COVID-19. This sequence was found in a woman in her forties or fifties with active or convalescent COVID-19. The material sequenced was peripheral blood. The V gene is TRBV5-4, the J gene TRBJ2-3; D not certain. The CDR3 loop reads CASSFTPRDTQYF. The DNA of the CDR3 is TGTGCCAGCAGCTTTACCCCGCGGGATACGCAGTATTTT.